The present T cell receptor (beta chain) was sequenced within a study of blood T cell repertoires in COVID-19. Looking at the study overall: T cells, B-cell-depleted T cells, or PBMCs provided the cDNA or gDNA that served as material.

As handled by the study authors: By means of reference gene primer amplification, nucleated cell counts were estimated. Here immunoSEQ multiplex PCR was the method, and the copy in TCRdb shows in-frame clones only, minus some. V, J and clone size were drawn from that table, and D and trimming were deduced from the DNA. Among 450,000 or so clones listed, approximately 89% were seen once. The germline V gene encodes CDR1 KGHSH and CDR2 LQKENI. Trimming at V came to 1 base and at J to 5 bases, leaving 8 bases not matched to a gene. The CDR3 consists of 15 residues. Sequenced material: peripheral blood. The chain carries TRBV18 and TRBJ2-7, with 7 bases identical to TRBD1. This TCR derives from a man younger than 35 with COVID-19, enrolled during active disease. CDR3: CASSPRTGWSDEQYF. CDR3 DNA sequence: TGTGCCAGCTCACCACGGACAGGTTGGTCTGACGAGCAGTACTTC.